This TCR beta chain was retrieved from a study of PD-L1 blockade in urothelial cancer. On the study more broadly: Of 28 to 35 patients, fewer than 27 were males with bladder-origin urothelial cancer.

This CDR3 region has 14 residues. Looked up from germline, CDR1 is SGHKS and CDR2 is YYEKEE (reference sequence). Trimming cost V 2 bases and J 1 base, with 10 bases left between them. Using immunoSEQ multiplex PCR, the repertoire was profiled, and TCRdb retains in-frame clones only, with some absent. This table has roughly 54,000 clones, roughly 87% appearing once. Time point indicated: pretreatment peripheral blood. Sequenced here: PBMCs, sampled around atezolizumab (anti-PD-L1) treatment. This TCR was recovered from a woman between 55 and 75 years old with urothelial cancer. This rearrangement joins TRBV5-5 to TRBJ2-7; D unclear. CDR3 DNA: TGTGCCAGCAGCTTCGACTGGCAGTCCTACGAGCAGTACTTC. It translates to CASSFDWQSYEQYF.